This TCR beta chain was sequenced in a study of T-cell memory formation after mild COVID-19 (dated by TCRdb to the early 2020s). Describing the broader study: Most TCR sequence clusters were specific to one of the two donors. In a couple of donors, T-cell clones that expanded and contracted after mild COVID-19 were followed by sequencing TCRalpha and TCRbeta repertoires longitudinally. The cohort comprised two young, previously healthy adult volunteers, one female and one male. The paper as a whole reports these results and caveats: Contracting CD4+ clones turned up mainly in the CM and EM memory subsets, whereas EMRA was where CD8+ clones were enriched. Some responding clones were found in pre-infection memory, which suggests that pre-existing cross-reactive memory T cells took part in the SARS-CoV-2 response. Whether the second-wave clones peaking on day 37 were SARS-CoV-2 specific was not confirmed. The study covered only a couple of mild cases, and larger cohorts including severe cases with pre-infection samples were considered necessary. Balanced CD4/CD8 phenotypes were observed for clones contracting from day 15 to 85, whereas a bias towards CD4+ was observed for a second wave of clones expanding from day 15 to 37.

PBMCs were isolated by Ficoll-Paque density gradient centrifugation. From the cysteine up to the phenylalanine, the CDR3 has a length of 18 residues. Only CDR3 DNA remains: 54 bases, in frame from the first base. Reading the germline V gene (reference sequence) gives CDR1 DFQATT and CDR2 SNEGSKA. Clipping removes 0 bases from V and 4 bases from J, with 12 as the unmatched junction base count. TCRdb lists the instrument as Illumina NovaSeq 6000. cDNA libraries for TCRalpha and TCRbeta were prepared by 5'RACE using constant-segment primers, with sample barcodes and unique molecular identifiers added. RNA was extracted from every sample with Trizol reagent. Amplification of the libraries took two PCR steps, and the second step added a second sample barcode plus Illumina TruSeq adapters. Libraries were sequenced on an Illumina NovaSeq with 2 x 150 bp paired-end reads. Processing in the source paper ran as follows. Demultiplexing of reads and collapsing into UMI-guided consensus sequences were performed with migec v1.2.7. Using mixcr v2.1.11, UMI consensuses were aligned to TRA and TRB V and J templates and then assembled into clonotypes. A clonotype was counted as expanded or contracted only if both edgeR and NoisET called the change significant, with noise models trained on biological replicates. For edgeR calls, the cutoffs were a false discovery rate-adjusted p below 0.01 and a log2 fold-change threshold of 1. As an exploratory analysis of dynamics, PCA with hierarchical clustering was applied to max-normalized trajectories of the 1000 most abundant clonotypes. The CD4 or CD8 phenotype of responding clones was assigned using the separately sequenced CD4+ and CD8+ repertoires. Starting from the raw public reads, TCRdb applied fastp trimming at Q25, assembled clones with MiXCR and retained in-frame beta chains. CDR3 protein sequences are deduplicated, and each keeps its most common genes and DNA. It is TCRdb's table, rather than the study itself, that gives the V and J calls and clone size. Here the sample has around 100,000 distinct CDR3 sequences; around 10% occur a single time. Around 39% of the sample comes from the top ten.

This clonotype was found many times. The target of this receptor is not known. Per-nucleotide qualities are absent, and no much larger clonotype sits a single base away. The source is a man younger than 35 who had mild COVID-19 (a few samples of this study predate the infection). The sample titles of this study are shuffled in the database, so cell type and time point are left out; the donor was told from shared clones. The chain is made from TRBV20-1 and TRBJ2-3, with TRBD2 matching 11 junction bases. The sequencing input was PBMCs or a T cell subset sorted from them (not recorded which). The nucleotide sequence is given as TGCAGTGCTAGAGATCCCTTACTTACTAGCGGGGGTGCAGATACGCAGTATTTT. Its amino acids are CSARDPLLTSGGADTQYF.